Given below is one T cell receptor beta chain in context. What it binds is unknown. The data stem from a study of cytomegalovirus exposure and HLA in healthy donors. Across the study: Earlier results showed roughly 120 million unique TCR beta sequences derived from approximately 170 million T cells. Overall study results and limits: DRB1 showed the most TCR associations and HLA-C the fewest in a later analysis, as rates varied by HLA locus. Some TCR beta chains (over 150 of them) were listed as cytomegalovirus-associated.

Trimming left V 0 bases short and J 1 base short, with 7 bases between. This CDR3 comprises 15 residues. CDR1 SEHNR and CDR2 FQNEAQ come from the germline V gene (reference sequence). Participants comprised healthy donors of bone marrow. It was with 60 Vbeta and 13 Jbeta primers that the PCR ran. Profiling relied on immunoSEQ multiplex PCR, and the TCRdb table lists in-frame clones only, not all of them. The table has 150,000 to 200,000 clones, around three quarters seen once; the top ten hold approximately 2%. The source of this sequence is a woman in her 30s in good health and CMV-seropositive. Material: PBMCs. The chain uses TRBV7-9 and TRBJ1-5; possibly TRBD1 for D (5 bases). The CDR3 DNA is TGTGCCAGCAGCTTAGCAGGGGTCAGCAATCAGCCCCAGCATTTT. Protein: CASSLAGVSNQPQHF.